These T cell receptor beta chains were read from a single sample in a study of blood T cell repertoires in COVID-19. TCRdb's table, derived via immunoSEQ multiplex PCR, lists solely in-frame clones and lacks some. The sample consists of about 140,000 clones, 70% to 80% of them appearing once. Sequences were obtained from peripheral blood. Every receptor here comes from a woman aged 80 or older with active or convalescent COVID-19. The CDR3 runs from the conserved cysteine through the conserved F or W. Each record gives: D gene, clone size, J gene, V gene, CDR3 DNA, CDR3 protein. A D gene is named only where the DNA matches it firmly. Clone size is given for some rows only: seen once, a few or many times, or a class if the clone is expanded.

D gene: TRBD1
clone size: -
J gene: TRBJ2-1
V gene: TRBV7-8
CDR3 DNA: TGTGCCAGCAGGGACAACAGGGGGCGATACAATGAGCAGTTCTTC
CDR3 protein: CASRDNRGRYNEQFF

D gene: -
clone size: -
J gene: TRBJ1-2
V gene: TRBV19
CDR3 DNA: TGTGCCAGTATTCGGTCTCACCTTAACTATGGCTACACCTTC
CDR3 protein: CASIRSHLNYGYTF

D gene: TRBD2
clone size: -
J gene: TRBJ2-7
V gene: TRBV3-1/TRBV3-2
CDR3 DNA: TGTGCCAGCAGCCGAGGGACTAGCGGGGGTAGCTACGAGCAGTACTTC
CDR3 protein: CASSRGTSGGSYEQYF

D gene: -
clone size: -
J gene: TRBJ2-1
V gene: TRBV7-2
CDR3 DNA: TGTGCCAGCAGCCCAGCTCTATTCCGGGGATACAATGAGCAGTTCTTC
CDR3 protein: CASSPALFRGYNEQFF

D gene: -
clone size: -
J gene: TRBJ1-3
V gene: TRBV21-1
CDR3 DNA: TGTGCCAGCAACCCAGACTGCGCGGGGAACACCATATATTTT
CDR3 protein: CASNPDCAGNTIYF

D gene: -
clone size: -
J gene: TRBJ1-2
V gene: TRBV6-1
CDR3 DNA: TGTGCCAGCAGTGAGGCGGGCCTCGCCGGCTACACCTTC
CDR3 protein: CASSEAGLAGYTF

D gene: -
clone size: -
J gene: TRBJ2-4
V gene: TRBV2
CDR3 DNA: TGTGCCAGCAGTGACCAATGGGGGGGCGGAAACATTCAGTACTTC
CDR3 protein: CASSDQWGGGNIQYF

D gene: -
clone size: -
J gene: TRBJ2-5
V gene: TRBV15
CDR3 DNA: TGTGCCACCCGAGGTTATGAAAGTGAGGAGACCCAGTACTTC
CDR3 protein: CATRGYESEETQYF

D gene: -
clone size: -
J gene: TRBJ2-3
V gene: TRBV19
CDR3 DNA: TGTGCCAGTAGTAGAGGGTCATTTAGCACAGATACGCAGTATTTT
CDR3 protein: CASSRGSFSTDTQYF

D gene: TRBD1
clone size: -
J gene: TRBJ2-7
V gene: TRBV2
CDR3 DNA: TGTGCCAGCAGTCGACAGGGGGCGATGGACGAGCAGTACTTC
CDR3 protein: CASSRQGAMDEQYF

D gene: TRBD1
clone size: few
J gene: TRBJ1-2
V gene: TRBV30
CDR3 DNA: TGTGCCTGGACCAAAGACAGGGAATATGGCTACACCTTC
CDR3 protein: CAWTKDREYGYTF

D gene: -
clone size: few
J gene: TRBJ1-1
V gene: TRBV18
CDR3 DNA: TGTGCCAGCTCACCTAACATGAACACTGAAGCTTTCTTT
CDR3 protein: CASSPNMNTEAFF

D gene: TRBD1
clone size: -
J gene: TRBJ2-2
V gene: TRBV5-1
CDR3 DNA: TGCGCCAGCAGCTTCCAGGGGGCGCCCGGGGAGCTGTTTTTT
CDR3 protein: CASSFQGAPGELFF

D gene: TRBD2
clone size: -
J gene: TRBJ2-1
V gene: TRBV18
CDR3 DNA: TGTGCCAGCTCCCCCCTAGCGGGGGAATACAATGAGCAGTTCTTC
CDR3 protein: CASSPLAGEYNEQFF

D gene: TRBD1
clone size: -
J gene: TRBJ2-7
V gene: TRBV5-1
CDR3 DNA: TGCGCCAGCAGCTTGGGGACAGGGGGGTCCTACGAGCAGTACTTC
CDR3 protein: CASSLGTGGSYEQYF

D gene: -
clone size: -
J gene: TRBJ1-1
V gene: TRBV18
CDR3 DNA: TGTGCCAGCTCAGACTACATGGGGAACACTGAAGCTTTCTTT
CDR3 protein: CASSDYMGNTEAFF

D gene: TRBD1
clone size: -
J gene: TRBJ1-3
V gene: TRBV7-6
CDR3 DNA: TGTGCCAGCAGCCTTGCTCAAGGGGGCGTTTCTGGAAACACCATATATTTT
CDR3 protein: CASSLAQGGVSGNTIYF

D gene: -
clone size: -
J gene: TRBJ1-1
V gene: TRBV9
CDR3 DNA: TGTGCCAGCAGCCCCCGACAGGATATGAACACTGAAGCTTTCTTT
CDR3 protein: CASSPRQDMNTEAFF

D gene: -
clone size: -
J gene: TRBJ2-3
V gene: TRBV19
CDR3 DNA: TGTGCCAGTAGTATTGCTGTGAGCCCAGATACGCAGTATTTT
CDR3 protein: CASSIAVSPDTQYF

D gene: TRBD1
clone size: -
J gene: TRBJ2-2
V gene: TRBV2
CDR3 DNA: TGTGCCAGCAGTCGCCAGGGGGCTCCCGGGGAGCTGTTTTTT
CDR3 protein: CASSRQGAPGELFF

D gene: -
clone size: -
J gene: TRBJ1-2
V gene: TRBV5-3
CDR3 DNA: TGTGCCAGAAGCTTGAAACGGAGGTACACCTTC
CDR3 protein: CARSLKRRYTF

D gene: -
clone size: -
J gene: TRBJ2-2
V gene: TRBV4-3
CDR3 DNA: TGCGCCAGCAGCCAGGAGATTACGAACACCGGGGAGCTGTTTTTT
CDR3 protein: CASSQEITNTGELFF

D gene: -
clone size: -
J gene: TRBJ1-2
V gene: TRBV3-1/TRBV3-2
CDR3 DNA: TGTGCCAGCAGCCAGTACGGACAGCACAACTATGGCTACACCTTC
CDR3 protein: CASSQYGQHNYGYTF

D gene: TRBD1
clone size: once
J gene: TRBJ1-5
V gene: TRBV2
CDR3 DNA: TGTGCCAGCTCGTTGACAGGGCTCCTTAATCAGCCCCAGCATTTT
CDR3 protein: CASSLTGLLNQPQHF

D gene: -
clone size: -
J gene: TRBJ2-4
V gene: TRBV10-3
CDR3 DNA: TGTGCCATCAGTGAGACAGGTCTAGCCAAAAACATTCAGTACTTC
CDR3 protein: CAISETGLAKNIQYF

D gene: -
clone size: few
J gene: TRBJ2-7
V gene: TRBV7-8
CDR3 DNA: TGTGCCAGCATGGGTTTGGGGGGGCCGGGCGAGCAGTACTTC
CDR3 protein: CASMGLGGPGEQYF

D gene: -
clone size: -
J gene: TRBJ1-3
V gene: TRBV7-9
CDR3 DNA: TGTGCCAGCAGCTTGCCGAGGGGACTGACCGGAAACACCATATATTTT
CDR3 protein: CASSLPRGLTGNTIYF

D gene: TRBD1
clone size: -
J gene: TRBJ1-1
V gene: TRBV5-1
CDR3 DNA: TGCGCCAGCAGCCCGAGTTGGGCAGGGGGAAAGAACACTGAAGCTTTCTTT
CDR3 protein: CASSPSWAGGKNTEAFF

D gene: TRBD2
clone size: once
J gene: TRBJ2-3
V gene: TRBV18
CDR3 DNA: TGTGCCAGCTCACCCAGACTAGCTACCACAGATACGCAGTATTTT
CDR3 protein: CASSPRLATTDTQYF

D gene: -
clone size: once
J gene: TRBJ2-3
V gene: TRBV5-6
CDR3 DNA: TGTGCCAGCAGCTTCCTAGATAAAAGCACAGATACGCAGTATTTT
CDR3 protein: CASSFLDKSTDTQYF

D gene: TRBD1
clone size: -
J gene: TRBJ2-1
V gene: TRBV5-1
CDR3 DNA: TGCGCCAGCAGCTTTACCGGGACAGGGTTAGGCAATGAGCAGTTCTTC
CDR3 protein: CASSFTGTGLGNEQFF

D gene: TRBD2
clone size: -
J gene: TRBJ2-3
V gene: TRBV19
CDR3 DNA: TGTGCCAGTAGTATAGATAGTGGACTAGCGGGGGGGGATACGCAGTATTTT
CDR3 protein: CASSIDSGLAGGDTQYF

D gene: TRBD1
clone size: -
J gene: TRBJ2-5
V gene: TRBV5-1
CDR3 DNA: TGCGCCAGCAGCTTGTCCCCGGGACAGGGGAGCGCAGAGACCCAGTACTTC
CDR3 protein: CASSLSPGQGSAETQYF

D gene: -
clone size: -
J gene: TRBJ1-1
V gene: TRBV28
CDR3 DNA: TGTGCCAGCAGTTTTCGCACTGAAGCTTTCTTT
CDR3 protein: CASSFRTEAFF

D gene: TRBD1
clone size: -
J gene: TRBJ1-2
V gene: TRBV3-1/TRBV3-2
CDR3 DNA: TGTGCCAGCAGCCCCGGACAGGCCTTAGGCTACACCTTC
CDR3 protein: CASSPGQALGYTF

D gene: TRBD1
clone size: -
J gene: TRBJ2-1
V gene: TRBV30
CDR3 DNA: TGTGCCTTCAACGGCCCGGGACAGGAGTACTACAATGAGCAGTTCTTC
CDR3 protein: CAFNGPGQEYYNEQFF

D gene: TRBD1
clone size: -
J gene: TRBJ1-2
V gene: TRBV5-1
CDR3 DNA: TGCGCCAGCAGCGTCGGACAGGGCACAGGTGGCTACACCTTC
CDR3 protein: CASSVGQGTGGYTF

D gene: TRBD2
clone size: -
J gene: TRBJ2-7
V gene: TRBV2
CDR3 DNA: TGTGCCAGCAGTGAAGCGACTAGCGAGCACGAGCAGTACTTC
CDR3 protein: CASSEATSEHEQYF

D gene: TRBD1
clone size: -
J gene: TRBJ1-6
V gene: TRBV27
CDR3 DNA: TGTGCCAGCAGTTTGACAGGGTTTGGTGCACCCCTCCACTTT
CDR3 protein: CASSLTGFGAPLHF

D gene: TRBD1
clone size: -
J gene: TRBJ2-5
V gene: TRBV6-5
CDR3 DNA: TGTGCCAGCAGGACAGGGGGTTGGACCCAGTACTTC
CDR3 protein: CASRTGGWTQYF